The 25 T cell receptor beta chains given below trace back to one sample, sequenced in a study of blood T cells in healthy people across ages. Together with a sample-barcoded 5' primer, a J-beta primer mix was included in a second PCR lasting about 7 to 11 cycles. Via MiXCR, TCRdb re-called the 5' RACE reads, giving one row per CDR3 protein. The table includes fewer than 900,000 distinct CDR3 sequences, around 49% detected once. Input material: blood. The origin of the receptors is a woman aged 60-75 years in good health.

J is TRBJ2-7 and V is TRBV7-9, with D maybe TRBD1 (6 bases). Trimming pared 2 bases from V and 6 bases from J, leaving 8 bases between. Germline loops: CDR1 SEHNR, CDR2 FQNEAQ (reference sequence). This CDR3 spans 12 amino acids. The CDR3 region is CASSLSQGEQYF. The CDR3 DNA reads as TGTGCCAGCAGCTTATCACAGGGCGAGCAGTACTTC.

The chain has TRBV7-2 and TRBJ2-7, with D perhaps being TRBD1 or TRBD2 (7 bases each). V was pared by 7 bases and J by 3 bases, with 25 bases between. CDR1 is SGHTA and CDR2 is FQGNSA in the germline V gene. This CDR3 is 17 amino acids long. The CDR3: CASTTEGASGLVYEQYF. CDR3 nucleotide sequence: TGTGCCAGCACCACCGAGGGGGCTAGCGGATTGGTCTACGAGCAGTACTTC.

Regarding this clonotype: At one end, the junction sequence differs from germline, possibly due to a read error. The gene calls are TRBV7-3 and TRBJ2-1; 11 bases align to TRBD2. The V gene's germline CDR1 is SGHTA and CDR2 FQGTGA. The CDR3 loop spans 16 amino acids. The CDR3 region has the DNA TGTGCCAGCAGCCCATCTAGCGGGAGGCGGAGGAATGGGCAGTTCTTC. It specifies CASSPSSGRRRNGQFF.

This rearrangement joins TRBV29-1 to TRBJ1-6; 10 nucleotides line up with TRBD1. Germline V gene sequence: CDR1 SQVTM, CDR2 ANQGSEA. Losses at the gene ends were 6 bases for V and 9 bases for J; bases not matched to a gene: 5. The CDR3 is made up of 13 amino acids. CDR3 sequence: CSVARDRGSPLHF. The CDR3 bases are TGCAGCGTAGCCCGGGACAGGGGTTCACCCCTCCACTTT.

The sample holds a few counts of this clonotype. The J gene is TRBJ2-7, the V gene TRBV20-1; TRBD1 aligns across 7 bases. The germline V gene encodes CDR1 DFQATT and CDR2 SNEGSKA (reference sequence). CDR3 length equals 14 residues. J gave up 9 bases and V 2 bases, and 13 bases lay outside the gene matches. CDR3 coding DNA: TGCAGTGCTAGACCACAATCGACAGGGATGGTGCAGTACTTC. Protein sequence: CSARPQSTGMVQYF.

V and J are TRBV20-1 and TRBJ2-1; 9 bases map to TRBD2. CDR3 size: 13 residues. The V gene's germline CDR1 is DFQATT and CDR2 SNEGSKA (reference sequence). The CDR3 nucleotides are TGCACCCCCACTAGCGGGCTTTACAATGAGCAGTTCTTC. Residues: CTPTSGLYNEQFF.

This clonotype occurred a few times. The chain joins TRBV4-3 to TRBJ2-6; the D call may be TRBD1 or TRBD2 (5 bases each). The germline V and J ends were trimmed by 0 bases and 0 bases, with 18 bases remaining between them. Germline lookup yields CDR1 LGHNA and CDR2 YSLEER. This CDR3 comprises 20 residues. Here the CDR3 DNA reads TGCGCCAGCAGCCAAGATCGGGTGTCAGGGAGCCCCTCTGGGGCCAACGTCCTGACTTTC. As protein: CASSQDRVSGSPSGANVLTF.

The chain combines TRBV2 with TRBJ2-5; perhaps TRBD2 as D (5 bases). The ends were cut back, 5 bases at V and 0 bases at J, with 13 bases in the middle. CDR3 length: 15 amino acids. CDR1 is SNHLY and CDR2 is FYNNEI in the germline V gene. The DNA for the CDR3 is TGTGCCAGCAGTTCCAAGAGGGTTGACCAAGAGACCCAGTACTTC. Its translation: CASSSKRVDQETQYF. Complete variable domain (other parts from reference TRBV2 and TRBJ2-5): EPEVTQTPSHQVTQMGQEVILRCVPISNHLYFYWYRQILGQKVEFLVSFYNNEISEKSEIFDDQFSVERPDGSNFTLKIRSTKLEDSAMYFCASSSKRVDQETQYFGPGTRLLVL.

The chain links TRBV20-1 to TRBJ1-6; D uncertain. V lost 3 bases and J 6 bases, leaving 12 bases between the germline ends. There are 14 residues in the CDR3. The V gene's germline CDR1 is DFQATT and CDR2 SNEGSKA (reference sequence). The CDR3 here is CSARLAAANSPLHF. The CDR3 region has the DNA TGCAGTGCTAGGCTGGCGGCAGCTAATTCACCCCTCCACTTT.

The table lists this clonotype with many counts. The chain uses TRBV7-2 and TRBJ2-2; D is unclear. The CDR3 covers 12 residues. Germline V lookup: CDR1 SGHTA, CDR2 FQGNSA. V was pared by 3 bases and J by 5 bases, with 4 bases between. CDR3 amino acids: CASSFPTGELFF. In DNA form, the CDR3 reads TGTGCCAGCAGCTTTCCGACCGGGGAGCTGTTTTTT.

This clonotype was counted a few times. The CDR3 protein is CASSFSGQDGYTF. The DNA for the CDR3 is TGCGCCAGCAGCTTTAGCGGACAGGATGGCTACACCTTC. This chain uses TRBV5-1 with TRBJ1-2; 7 bases map to TRBD1. The germline V gene encodes CDR1 SGHRS and CDR2 YFSETQ. V shed 2 bases, J shed 6 bases, and the junction held 4 bases outside the gene matches. The CDR3 length is 13 residues.

Only a few counts were recorded for this clonotype. V gene TRBV7-9 combines with J gene TRBJ1-4, with D perhaps matching TRBD1 (6 bases). Trimming shortened V by 4 bases and J by 0 bases, and 15 bases separated the two germline ends. The CDR3 is made up of 17 amino acids. In germline, CDR1 is SEHNR, CDR2 FQNEAQ (reference sequence). The CDR3 nucleotides read TGTGCCAGCAGCTCCAGGGGAAGGGGACCAACTAATGAAAAACTGTTTTTT. It specifies CASSSRGRGPTNEKLFF.

The V gene is TRBV14, the J gene TRBJ1-1; maybe TRBD1 (5 bases). Per germline, CDR1 SGHDN and CDR2 FVKESK. V lost 5 bases and J 4 bases, leaving 11 bases between the germline ends. The CDR3 extends over 13 amino acids. The CDR3 reads CASSIWDGTEAFF. Written as DNA, the CDR3 is TGTGCCAGCAGCATATGGGACGGCACTGAAGCTTTCTTT. Variable domain in full (rest from reference TRBV14 and TRBJ1-1): EAGVTQFPSHSVIEKGQTVTLRCDPISGHDNLYWYRRVMGKEIKFLLHFVKESKQDESGMPNNRFLAERTGGTYSTLKVQPAELEDSGVYFCASSIWDGTEAFFGQGTRLTVV.

The count of this clonotype is one. The chain links TRBV20-1 to TRBJ1-5, with 11 bases that match TRBD1. The germline CDR1 and CDR2 sequences are DFQATT and SNEGSKA (reference sequence). This CDR3 is 13 amino acids long. The ends lost 6 bases at V and 4 bases at J; junction bases unmatched: 2. The CDR3 DNA reads as TGCAGTGCACGGGACAGGGGGAATCAGCCCCAGCATTTT. This encodes CSARDRGNQPQHF.

J is TRBJ1-1 and V is TRBV29-1; D might be TRBD1 (6 bases). From germline, CDR1 is SQVTM and CDR2 ANQGSEA. The CDR3 spans 13 residues. V lost 8 bases to trimming and J lost 0 bases, with 13 bases between them. CDR3 sequence (DNA): TGCAGCTATACTGGACAGATGAACACTGAAGCTTTCTTT. It translates to CSYTGQMNTEAFF.

DNA of the CDR3: TGTGCCAGCAGTTATTTGGGGAGTCGGGGGCCGGGGCCTTACGAGCAGTACTTC. Translated: CASSYLGSRGPGPYEQYF. The genes are TRBV27 and TRBJ2-7, with D perhaps being TRBD1 or TRBD2 (6 bases each). This CDR3 has 18 amino acids. Trimming shortened V by 4 bases and J by 4 bases, and 26 bases separated the two germline ends. CDR1 and CDR2 from the germline V gene are MNHEY and SMNVEV (reference sequence).

This clonotype showed up just once. The rearrangement links TRBV2 to TRBJ1-5, with no clear D. The V and J ends lost 3 bases and 5 bases respectively, with 8 bases between them. Germline V gene lookup returns CDR1 SNHLY and CDR2 FYNNEI. This CDR3 is built from 13 residues. CDR3: CASSEERDQPQHF. The CDR3 DNA sequence: TGTGCCAGCAGTGAGGAGAGGGATCAGCCCCAGCATTTT.

Comments on this clonotype: This may stem from a read error, because a much larger clone lies one nucleotide away. This sequence joins TRBV20-1 and TRBJ2-1; D is uncertain. V gave up 4 bases and J gave up 7 bases, with 11 bases separating them. There are 12 residues in the CDR3. Germline CDR1 DFQATT, CDR2 SNEGSKA (reference sequence). CDR3 sequence: CSANHCRNEQFF. The CDR3 coding sequence is TGCAGTGCTAACCACTGCAGAAATGAGCAGTTCTTC.

This chain connects TRBV25-1 to TRBJ1-6, with D uncertain. With 5 bases removed from V and 8 bases from J, the gap between germline ends came to 10 bases. CDR3 length: 13 amino acids. Germline CDR1 reads MGHDK; CDR2 reads SYGVNS. For the CDR3, the DNA is TGTGCCAGCAGTCATCTATACGATTCACCCCTCCACTTT. Translated: CASSHLYDSPLHF.

A remark on this clonotype: Germline is not matched at one junction end, which may reflect a read error. The rearrangement joins TRBV20-1 to TRBJ2-5; unclear D gene. The closer fit of TRBJ2-7 to the DNA end suggests the J call may be wrong. This CDR3 is 15 amino acids long. Germline V gives CDR1 DFQATT, CDR2 SNEGSKA (reference sequence). The CDR3 DNA reads as TGCAGTGCCAGAGAGGCGGCGTCACCGGCATACGAGCAGTACTTC. Amino acids: CSAREAASPAYEQYF.

This chain connects TRBV20-1 to TRBJ1-4; a weak D match, TRBD1 (6 bases). Trimming cost V 7 bases and J 6 bases, with 15 bases left between them. Germline loops: CDR1 DFQATT, CDR2 SNEGSKA (reference sequence). The CDR3 covers 13 residues. The CDR3, as DNA: TGCAGTGGGAAAGGGACAACCTATGAAAAACTGTTTTTT. Amino acids: CSGKGTTYEKLFF.

This clonotype was recorded only once. The junction shows a germline mismatch at one end, possibly a read error. The chain recombines TRBV6-5 with TRBJ1-2; D is possibly TRBD1 (6 bases). Per germline, CDR1 MNHEY and CDR2 SVGAGI. The CDR3 consists of 16 residues. The CDR3 loop is CVSSRWGRPLGYGYTF. The DNA for the CDR3 is TGTGTCAGCAGTAGGTGGGGGCGGCCTCTTGGATATGGCTACACCTTC.

V is TRBV5-1 and J is TRBJ1-1; possible D gene TRBD1, 5 bases. Trimming took 0 bases from V and 7 from J, leaving 16 bases between them. Germline V gives CDR1 SGHRS, CDR2 YFSETQ. The CDR3 contains 15 residues. The CDR3 loop is CASSLVSSRDDEAFF. DNA for the CDR3: TGCGCCAGCAGCTTGGTATCCAGCAGGGATGATGAAGCTTTCTTT.

This chain uses TRBV24-1 with TRBJ2-2; D is ambiguous. CDR1 and CDR2 from the germline V gene are KGHDR and SFDVKD. The CDR3 is made up of 13 amino acids. The V end was cut by 5 bases, the J end by 5 bases, with 8 bases between. This CDR3 reads CATSGMVTGELFF. The CDR3 DNA sequence: TGTGCCACCAGTGGGATGGTGACCGGGGAGCTGTTTTTT.

This rearrangement joins TRBV7-3 to TRBJ1-1, with 8 bases matching TRBD1. CDR1 SGHTA and CDR2 FQGTGA come from the germline V gene. V trimming: 5 bases; J trimming: 4 bases; junction bases outside the gene matches: 3. The CDR3 sequence is 13 residues long. The CDR3 loop reads CASSPDRVTEAFF. CDR3 coding DNA: TGTGCCAGCAGCCCGGACAGGGTCACTGAAGCTTTCTTT.